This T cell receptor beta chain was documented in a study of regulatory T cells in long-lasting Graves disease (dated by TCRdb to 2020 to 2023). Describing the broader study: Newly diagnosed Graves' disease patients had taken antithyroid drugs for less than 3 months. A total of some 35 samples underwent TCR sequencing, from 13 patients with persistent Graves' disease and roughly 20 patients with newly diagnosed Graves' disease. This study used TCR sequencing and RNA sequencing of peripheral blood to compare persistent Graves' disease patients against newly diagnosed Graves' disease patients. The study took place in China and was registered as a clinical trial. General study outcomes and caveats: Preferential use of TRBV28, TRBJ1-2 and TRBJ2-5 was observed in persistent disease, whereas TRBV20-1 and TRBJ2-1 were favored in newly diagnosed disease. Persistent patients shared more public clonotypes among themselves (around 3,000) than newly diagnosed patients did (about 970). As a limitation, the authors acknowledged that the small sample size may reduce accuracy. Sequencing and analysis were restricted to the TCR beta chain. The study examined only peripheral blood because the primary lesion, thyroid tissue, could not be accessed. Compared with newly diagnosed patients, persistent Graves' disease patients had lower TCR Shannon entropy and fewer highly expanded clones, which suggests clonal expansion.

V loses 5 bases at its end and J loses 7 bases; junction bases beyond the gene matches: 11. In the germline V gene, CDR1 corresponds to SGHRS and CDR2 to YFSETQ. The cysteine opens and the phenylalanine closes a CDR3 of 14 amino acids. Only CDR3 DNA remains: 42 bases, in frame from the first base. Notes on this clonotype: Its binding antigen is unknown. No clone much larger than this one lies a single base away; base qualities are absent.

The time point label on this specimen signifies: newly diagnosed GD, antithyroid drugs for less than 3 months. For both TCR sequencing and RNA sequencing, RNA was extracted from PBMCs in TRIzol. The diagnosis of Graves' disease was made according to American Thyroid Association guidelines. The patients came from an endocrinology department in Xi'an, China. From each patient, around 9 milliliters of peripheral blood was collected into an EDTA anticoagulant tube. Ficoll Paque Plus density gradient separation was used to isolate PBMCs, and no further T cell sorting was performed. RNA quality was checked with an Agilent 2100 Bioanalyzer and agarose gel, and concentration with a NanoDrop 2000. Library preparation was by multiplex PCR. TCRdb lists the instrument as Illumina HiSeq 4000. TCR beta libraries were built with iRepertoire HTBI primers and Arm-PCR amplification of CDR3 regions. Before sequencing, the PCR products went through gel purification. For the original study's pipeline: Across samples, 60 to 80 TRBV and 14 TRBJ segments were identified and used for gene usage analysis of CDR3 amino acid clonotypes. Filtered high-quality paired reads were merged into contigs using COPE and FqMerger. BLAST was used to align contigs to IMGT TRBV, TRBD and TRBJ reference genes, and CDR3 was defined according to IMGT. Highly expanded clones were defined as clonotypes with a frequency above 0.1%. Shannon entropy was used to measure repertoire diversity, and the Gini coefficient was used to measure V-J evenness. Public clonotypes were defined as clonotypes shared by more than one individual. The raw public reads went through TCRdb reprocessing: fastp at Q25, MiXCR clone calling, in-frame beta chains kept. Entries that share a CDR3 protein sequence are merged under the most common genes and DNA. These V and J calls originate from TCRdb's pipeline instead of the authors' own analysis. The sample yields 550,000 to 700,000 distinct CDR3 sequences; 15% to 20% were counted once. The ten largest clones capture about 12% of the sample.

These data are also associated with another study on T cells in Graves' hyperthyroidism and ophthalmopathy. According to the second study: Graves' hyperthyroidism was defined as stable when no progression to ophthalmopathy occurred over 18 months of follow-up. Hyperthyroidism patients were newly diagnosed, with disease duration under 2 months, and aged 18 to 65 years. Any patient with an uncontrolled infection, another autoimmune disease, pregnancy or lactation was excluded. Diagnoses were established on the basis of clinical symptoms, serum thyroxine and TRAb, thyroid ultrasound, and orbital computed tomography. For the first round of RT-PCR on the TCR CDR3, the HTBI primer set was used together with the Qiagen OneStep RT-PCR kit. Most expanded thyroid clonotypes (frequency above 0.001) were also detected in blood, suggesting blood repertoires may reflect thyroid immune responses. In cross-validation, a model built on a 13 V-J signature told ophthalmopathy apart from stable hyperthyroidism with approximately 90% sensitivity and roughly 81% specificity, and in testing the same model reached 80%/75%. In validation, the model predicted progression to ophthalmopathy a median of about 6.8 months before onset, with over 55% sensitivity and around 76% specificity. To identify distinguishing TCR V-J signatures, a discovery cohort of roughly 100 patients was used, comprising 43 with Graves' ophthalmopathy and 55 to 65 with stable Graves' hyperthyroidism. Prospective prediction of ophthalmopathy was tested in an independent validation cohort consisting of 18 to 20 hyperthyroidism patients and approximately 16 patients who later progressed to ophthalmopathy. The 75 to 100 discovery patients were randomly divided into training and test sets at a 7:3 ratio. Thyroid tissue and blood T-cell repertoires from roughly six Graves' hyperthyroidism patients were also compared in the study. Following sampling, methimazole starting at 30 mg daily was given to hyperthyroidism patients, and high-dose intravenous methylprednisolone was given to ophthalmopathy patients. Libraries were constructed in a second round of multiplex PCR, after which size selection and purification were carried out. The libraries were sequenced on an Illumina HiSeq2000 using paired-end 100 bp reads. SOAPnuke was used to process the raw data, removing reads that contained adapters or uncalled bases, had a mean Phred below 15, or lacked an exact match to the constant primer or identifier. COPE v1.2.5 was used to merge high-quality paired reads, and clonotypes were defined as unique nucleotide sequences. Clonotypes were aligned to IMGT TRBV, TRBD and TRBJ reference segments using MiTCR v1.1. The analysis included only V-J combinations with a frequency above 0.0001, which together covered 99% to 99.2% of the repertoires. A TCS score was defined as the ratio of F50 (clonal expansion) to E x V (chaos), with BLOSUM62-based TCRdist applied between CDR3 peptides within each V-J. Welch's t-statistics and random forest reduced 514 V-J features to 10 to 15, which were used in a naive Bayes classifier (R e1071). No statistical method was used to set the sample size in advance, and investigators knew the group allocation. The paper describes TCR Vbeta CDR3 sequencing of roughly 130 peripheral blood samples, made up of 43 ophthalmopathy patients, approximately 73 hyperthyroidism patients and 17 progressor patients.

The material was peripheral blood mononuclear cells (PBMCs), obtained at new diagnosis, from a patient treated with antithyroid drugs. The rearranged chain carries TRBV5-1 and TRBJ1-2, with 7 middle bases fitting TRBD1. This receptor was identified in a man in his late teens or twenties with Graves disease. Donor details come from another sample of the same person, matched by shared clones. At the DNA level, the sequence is TGCGCCAGCAGTACTGGGGAGGGGGCAATTGGCTACACCTTC. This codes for CASSTGEGAIGYTF.